The 21 T cell receptor beta chains reported below all come from one sample, sequenced in a study of T cell responses to AZD1222 COVID-19 vaccine. The method was immunoSEQ multiplex PCR; TCRdb's version includes in-frame clones alone and lacks a portion of them. The sample carries about 170,000 clones, roughly nine tenths recorded once. The specimen was peripheral blood, collected on day 0 of AZD1222 vaccination. The source is an adult in good health.

The gene calls are TRBV5-1 and TRBJ1-3; 9 positions match TRBD1. The germline gives CDR1 SGHRS, CDR2 YFSETQ. The CDR3 contains 17 residues. The junction had 6 bases not matched to a gene; V was cut back by 0 bases and J by 2 bases. The CDR3: CASSLVAGTGPGNTIYF. Here the CDR3 DNA reads TGCGCCAGCAGCTTGGTAGCCGGGACAGGGCCTGGAAACACCATATATTTT.

The chain uses TRBV11-3 and TRBJ2-5; 7 nucleotides align to TRBD1. Trimming took 5 bases from V and 5 from J; bases not matched to a gene: 5. The CDR3 length is 13 residues. The germline gives CDR1 SGHNT, CDR2 YENEEA. CDR3 coding DNA: TGTGCCAGCAGCCCTAGGGGGCGGGAGACCCAGTACTTC. Its protein is CASSPRGRETQYF.

This rearrangement joins TRBV14 to TRBJ1-4; TRBD1 is a possible D gene (6 bases). Looked up from germline, CDR1 is SGHDN and CDR2 is FVKESK. CDR3 size: 15 residues. V was shortened by 1 base and J by 5 bases, with 11 bases between the two germline ends. In nucleotides, the CDR3 is TGTGCCAGCAGCCAAGTGTGGGGGGCAAATGAAAAACTGTTTTTT. This encodes CASSQVWGANEKLFF.

The chain recombines TRBV10-3 with TRBJ1-3, with D unresolved. V lost 2 bases and J lost 2, with 7 bases in between. The CDR3 covers 14 residues. CDR1 ENHRY and CDR2 SYGVKD come from the germline V gene. The CDR3 bases are TGTGCCATCAGTGAGAAGGTAGCTGGAAACACCATATATTTT. Translation gives CAISEKVAGNTIYF.

The chain joins TRBV7-8 to TRBJ1-5; 8 bases are shared with TRBD1. The germline CDR1 and CDR2 sequences are SGHVS and FQNEAQ. The CDR3 extends over 16 amino acids. The ends lost 5 bases at V and 7 bases at J; junction bases unmatched: 13. The CDR3: CASSIRTGNFGQPQHF. Here the CDR3 DNA reads TGTGCCAGCAGCATAAGGACAGGGAATTTTGGACAGCCCCAGCATTTT.

The CDR3 DNA sequence: TGTGCCAGCAGCCTCTCGGTGGGGGCGAACACCGGGGAGCTGTTTTTT. Its protein product is CASSLSVGANTGELFF. The J gene is TRBJ2-2, the V gene TRBV5-4; D tentatively reads TRBD1 or TRBD2 (5 bases each). V lost 4 bases to trimming and J lost 0 bases, with 13 bases between them. Germline V gene data show CDR1 as SGHNT and CDR2 as YYREEE (reference sequence). The CDR3 extends over 16 amino acids. The full variable domain, in which reference TRBV5-4 and TRBJ2-2 provide the parts outside the CDR3, is ETGVTQSPTHLIKTRGQQVTLRCSSQSGHNTVSWYQQALGQGPQFIFQYYREEENGRGNFPPRFSGLQFPNYSSELNVNALELDDSALYLCASSLSVGANTGELFFGEGSRLTVL.

The chain couples TRBV5-5 to TRBJ1-2, with 11 bases that match TRBD1. The CDR3 totals 14 residues. Germline CDR1 is SGHKS and CDR2 is YYEKEE (reference sequence). With V trimmed by 3 bases and J by 2 bases, 0 bases remained unmatched. In nucleotides, the CDR3 is TGTGCCAGCAGCTGGGACAGGGGGAACTATGGCTACACCTTC. This encodes CASSWDRGNYGYTF.

The rearrangement uses TRBV12-3 or TRBV12-4 and TRBJ1-4; unclear D gene. V shed 5 bases and J shed 8 bases, with 9 bases lying between them. This CDR3 comprises 12 residues. In DNA, the CDR3 is TGTGCCAGCAGTCCACAGCCCGAAAAACTGTTTTTT. Amino acid sequence: CASSPQPEKLFF.

The J gene is TRBJ2-5, the V gene TRBV18; TRBD1 might be the D (6 bases). Germline-derived CDR1 and CDR2 are KGHSH and LQKENI. With 2 bases removed from V and 3 bases from J, the gap between germline ends came to 13 bases. This CDR3 has 15 amino acids. DNA of the CDR3: TGTGCCAGCTCACCAGACCCGGGACAAGAAGAGACCCAGTACTTC. Translated, it gives CASSPDPGQEETQYF.

The genes are TRBV7-2 and TRBJ1-4; unclear D gene. Germline V lookup: CDR1 SGHTA, CDR2 FQGNSA. This CDR3 has 15 residues. Trimming stripped 5 bases from V and 6 bases from J, with 16 bases between. CDR3 coding DNA: TGTGCCAGCAGCGGTCGGACGGTTCCTTATGAAAAACTGTTTTTT. Encoded protein: CASSGRTVPYEKLFF.

This clone is a singleton in its sample. V gene TRBV4-2 combines with J gene TRBJ2-1, with TRBD2 matching 11 bases. V lost 0 bases, J lost 4 bases, and 2 bases stayed unmatched. This CDR3 contains 16 residues. Germline CDR1 LGHNA, CDR2 YNFKEQ. This CDR3 reads CASSQDLAGGYNEQFF. The CDR3, as DNA: TGTGCCAGCAGCCAAGATTTAGCGGGGGGGTACAATGAGCAGTTCTTC.

The V gene is TRBV28, the J gene TRBJ1-6; 7 bases fit TRBD1. CDR3 length equals 14 residues. V was pared by 6 bases and J by 10 bases, with 9 bases of the junction left unmatched. CDR1 MDHEN and CDR2 SYDVKM come from the germline V gene. CDR3 nucleotides: TGTGCCAGCAGAACACAGGGGTGGGAGTCACCCCTCCACTTT. Its translation: CASRTQGWESPLHF.

This chain uses TRBV28 with TRBJ1-4, with TRBD1 matching 8 bases. V lost 4 bases, J lost 9 bases, and 10 bases stayed unmatched. The CDR3 covers 15 residues. CDR1 and CDR2 from the germline V gene are MDHEN and SYDVKM. The CDR3 region is CASSSSGTGAQKLFF. CDR3 coding DNA: TGTGCCAGCAGTTCATCCGGGACAGGAGCCCAAAAACTGTTTTTT. Based on the CDR3 plus reference TRBV28 and TRBJ1-4, the full variable domain is DVKVTQSSRYLVKRTGEKVFLECVQDMDHENMFWYRQDPGLGLRLIYFSYDVKMKEKGDIPEGYSVSREKKERFSLILESASTNQTSMYLCASSSSGTGAQKLFFGSGTQLSVL.

The chain couples TRBV15 to TRBJ2-2; 8 nucleotides align to TRBD2. This CDR3 is built from 16 residues. CDR1 LNHNV and CDR2 YYDKDF come from the germline V gene (reference sequence). The trim removed 0 bases at V and 5 bases at J, leaving 5 bases unmatched. The CDR3 here is CATSRDPGGLTGELFF. CDR3 coding DNA: TGTGCCACCAGCAGAGATCCGGGGGGGCTTACCGGGGAGCTGTTTTTT. The full variable domain, rest sourced from reference TRBV15 and TRBJ2-2, is DAMVIQNPRYQVTQFGKPVTLSCSQTLNHNVMYWYQQKSSQAPKLLFHYYDKDFNNEADTPDNFQSRRPNTSFCFLDIRSPGLGDTAMYLCATSRDPGGLTGELFFGEGSRLTVL.

The chain links TRBV27 to TRBJ1-5; a possible D gene is TRBD1 (5 bases). V was clipped by 6 bases and J by 1 base, with 13 bases between them. CDR1 and CDR2 (germline): MNHEY, SMNVEV (reference sequence). The CDR3 spans 15 residues. CDR3 amino acids: CASRVGGWSNQPQHF. In DNA form, the CDR3 reads TGTGCCAGCAGAGTGGGGGGGTGGAGCAATCAGCCCCAGCATTTT.

V is TRBV7-9 and J is TRBJ1-2, with a weak D call TRBD1 (5 bases). The V gene lost 3 bases and the J gene lost 6 bases, with 11 bases spanning the gap. The germline V gene encodes CDR1 SEHNR and CDR2 FQNEAQ (reference sequence). The CDR3 length is 13 residues. CDR3 in DNA: TGTGCCAGCAGCTTGTTGCAGGGACATGGCTACACCTTC. Protein product: CASSLLQGHGYTF.

The V gene is TRBV6-5, the J gene TRBJ1-5; 11 nucleotides agree with TRBD1. Per the germline V gene, CDR1 is MNHEY and CDR2 is SVGAGI. Trimming removed 4 bases from V and 7 bases from J; junction bases left unmatched: 3. The CDR3 runs 14 residues. In DNA, the CDR3 is TGTGCCAGCAGTTGGACAGGGGGCGAACAGCCCCAGCATTTT. Residues: CASSWTGGEQPQHF.

The chain employs TRBV3-1 (or the pseudogene TRBV3-2) and TRBJ2-3; D is possibly TRBD1 (5 bases). The germline V and J ends were trimmed by 5 bases and 2 bases, with 8 bases remaining between them. CDR1 is LGHDT, CDR2 YNNKEL, per germline (reference sequence). The CDR3 loop spans 13 amino acids. In DNA form, the CDR3 reads TGTGCCAGCAGCGTGGGGCCCACAGATACGCAGTATTTT. It codes for CASSVGPTDTQYF.

The chain recombines TRBV27 with TRBJ2-5; no definite D call. There are 14 residues in the CDR3. Germline V gene lookup returns CDR1 MNHEY and CDR2 SMNVEV (reference sequence). V gave up 4 bases and J gave up 0 bases, with 9 bases separating them. The CDR3 loop is CASSSFNDQETQYF. CDR3 DNA: TGTGCCAGCAGTTCTTTTAACGACCAAGAGACCCAGTACTTC.

This clone was seen just once. The chain combines TRBV7-6 with TRBJ2-7; maybe TRBD2 (6 bases). CDR1 SGHVS and CDR2 FNYEAQ come from the germline V gene. There are 14 residues in the CDR3. Trimming removed 5 bases at V and 6 bases at J, with 17 bases between. As DNA, the CDR3 is TGTGCCAGCAGCCCCGGGACTCCTCCTCGCGAGCAGTACTTC. Translating it yields CASSPGTPPREQYF.

This sequence joins TRBV9 and TRBJ2-5; 10 bases fit TRBD2. Germline V gives CDR1 SGDLS, CDR2 YYNGEE. This CDR3 is built from 16 residues. The trim removed 3 bases at V and 2 bases at J, leaving 7 bases unmatched. DNA of the CDR3: TGTGCCAGCAGCGAAGGGCCGACTAGCGGGCAAGAGACCCAGTACTTC. As protein: CASSEGPTSGQETQYF.